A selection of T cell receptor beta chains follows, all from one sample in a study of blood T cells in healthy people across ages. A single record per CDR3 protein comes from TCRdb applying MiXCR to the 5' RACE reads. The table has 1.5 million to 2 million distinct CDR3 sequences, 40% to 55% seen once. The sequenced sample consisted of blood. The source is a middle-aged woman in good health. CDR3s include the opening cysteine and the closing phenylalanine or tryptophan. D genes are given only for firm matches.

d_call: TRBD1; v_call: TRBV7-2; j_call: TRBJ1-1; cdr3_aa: CASSLPDRAALWAFF; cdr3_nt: TGTGCCAGCAGCTTACCGGACAGGGCGGCCCTTTGGGCTTTCTTT
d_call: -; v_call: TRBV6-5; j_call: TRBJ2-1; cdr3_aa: CASTYSNEQFF; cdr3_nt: TGTGCCAGCACTTACAGCAATGAGCAGTTCTTC
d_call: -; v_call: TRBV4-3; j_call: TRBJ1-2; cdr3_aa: CASSQVGGRHYGYTF; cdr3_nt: TGCGCCAGCAGCCAAGTCGGGGGGCGTCACTATGGCTACACCTTC
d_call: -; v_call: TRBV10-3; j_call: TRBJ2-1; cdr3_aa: CAIRGGDVNEQFF; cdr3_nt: TGTGCCATCAGAGGCGGGGACGTTAATGAGCAGTTCTTC
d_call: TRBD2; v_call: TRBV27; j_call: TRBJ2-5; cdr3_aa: CASSELSGGARETQYF; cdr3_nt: TGTGCCAGCAGTGAGCTTAGCGGGGGGGCGCGTGAGACCCAGTACTTC
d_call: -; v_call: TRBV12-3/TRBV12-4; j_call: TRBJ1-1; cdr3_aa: CASSHKGVLNTEAFF; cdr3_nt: TGTGCCAGCAGTCATAAGGGAGTTCTGAACACTGAAGCTTTCTTT
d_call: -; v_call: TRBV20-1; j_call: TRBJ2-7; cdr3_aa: CSARDLGQASSYEQYF; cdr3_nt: TGCAGTGCTAGAGATCTAGGCCAGGCGTCCTCCTACGAGCAGTACTTC
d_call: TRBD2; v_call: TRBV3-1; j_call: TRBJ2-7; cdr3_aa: CASSQYPGGQYF; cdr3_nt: TGTGCCAGCAGCCAATACCCGGGGGGACAGTACTTC
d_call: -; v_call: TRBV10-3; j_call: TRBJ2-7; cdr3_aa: CAISQGPTTQYF; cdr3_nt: TGTGCCATCAGTCAGGGGCCTACAACCCAGTACTTC
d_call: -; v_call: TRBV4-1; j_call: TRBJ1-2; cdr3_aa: CASSQIGRTGKADGYTF; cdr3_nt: TGCGCCAGCAGCCAGATAGGACGGACGGGGAAGGCGGATGGCTACACCTTC